Sequencing of this T cell receptor (beta chain) was carried out in a study of cytomegalovirus exposure and HLA in healthy donors (TCRdb year 2017). Some background on the complete study: In an earlier analysis of several hundred of the donors, approximately 300 Gb of sequence data and some 100 million unique TCR beta sequences from about 190 million T cells were reported. Using immunosequencing, the study profiled T cell repertoires from about 620 subjects and related those repertoires to cytomegalovirus serostatus. Four to six DR-DQ haplotypes were handled as single units for association and clustering, since linkage in the cohort was strong. Of the approximately 400 genotyped donors, over 65% fell in the genetic ancestry cluster associated with self-reported Caucasian donors. Besides the first cohort of around 700 subjects, a separate validation cohort made up of 120 different subjects was used. Alongside the repertoire data, information on donor age, sex, ethnicity and CMV serostatus was compiled. To decide whether each TCR beta V gene segment behaved as functional or pseudogenic, an earlier analysis of 587 of the donors relied on high-throughput TCR beta sequencing. High-throughput TCR immunosequencing, statistical association of individual TCRs with disease status, and machine learning were combined to predict cytomegalovirus infection status. The later analysis used no new phenotypic data to find candidate immune exposures, relying instead on TCR beta sequences and their occurrence across donors. Across about 370 genotyped donors of the cohort, an average of approximately 240,000 unique TCR beta nucleotide sequences per donor were sequenced, and roughly a sixth of those sequences were non-productive. Roughly 300 gigabases of sequencing data and tens of millions of unique TCR sequences made up an early release that covered about 640 HLA-typed donors. The study was designed to test whether signatures of past pathogen exposure could be identified by cataloging public T cell receptors. All discovery cohort repertoires had been generated using a single sequencing platform. The number of donors typed differed by locus, with about 629-630 for A, B, C, DRB1 and DQB1, 522 for DQA1, 600 to 610 for DPA1, and about 450 for DPB1. A later analysis re-analyzed previously published TCR beta repertoires from several hundred donors and added high-resolution HLA genotyping to study TCR occurrence patterns. HLA typing covered class I and class II loci at four-digit resolution. Genome-wide SNP genotypes for about 65% of the roughly 670 donors were used in a later genetic analysis, which treated that subset as a discovery cohort. The research as a whole found: A group of highly shared sequence variants was considered likely to be a technical artifact of the sequencing pipeline. CMV serostatus was the only immune exposure information available for the cohort. V-gene and J-gene trimming of TCR beta chains was associated with a missense DCLRE1C variant in a later genetic analysis, and the association was replicated in an independent cohort. A later analysis found that most CMV-associated TCR beta chains appeared HLA-restricted, with HLA associations seemingly driven largely by CMV exposure. A later analysis reported that several top co-occurrence clusters appeared linked to parvovirus B19, influenza, CMV and Epstein-Barr virus. Roughly uniform sequencing depth across donors was assumed in presence/absence analyses, although this assumption may not hold. The classifier was reported to diagnose cytomegalovirus status with high specificity and sensitivity in both the original and validation cohorts. A later genetic analysis reported fewer N-insertions in productive TCRs among donors in an Asian-associated ancestry cluster than the roughly 690-donor mean. Because some donors lacked HLA typing at each locus, the association tests relied only on the typed subset. In a later analysis, HLA-associated TCR beta chains showed more clonal expansion and lower generation probabilities than non-associated chains that were equally common. The authors suggested that the approach could potentially be extended to other disease states and immunological phenotypes. Most TCR sequences were observed very rarely across donors, whereas some public TCRs were present in many individuals. In vitro tests confirmed that a few of the cytomegalovirus-associated TCR beta chains recognize cytomegalovirus antigens. Specific HLA alleles were associated with 16,951 TCR beta sequences at a false discovery rate of 0.05 in a later analysis. The study gave a list of about 150 TCR beta chains associated with cytomegalovirus. A further reported finding was that TCR beta sequences accurately predicted the HLA-A and HLA-B alleles for most subjects in the first cohort. This cohort had only TCR beta chains sequenced, and the lack of alpha or paired-chain data limited which features could be detected. A later analysis found that TCR association rates varied across HLA loci, with DRB1 alleles showing the most associated TCRs and HLA-C alleles the fewest. Because counts were too low, seventeen rarely observed V segments, including chromosome 9 orphons, were excluded from the earlier analysis of 587 of the donors. In an earlier analysis of fewer than 700 of the donors, most TCR beta V segments appeared in productive rearrangements about 87% or about 30% of the time, broadly matching IMGT annotations. When HLA alleles, especially DR and DQ, strongly co-occurred, TCR associations were difficult to assign to individual alleles. Some IMGT-functional V segments, including TRBV6-2 and TRBV6-3, could not be told apart with the 87-base-pair reads, so those segments were excluded. Linkage disequilibrium might explain the correlated functional status among segregating V segments, but an unknown experimental factor could not be excluded.

In total, 630 or so healthy bone marrow donors made up the cohort. Cohort members were all nominally healthy when sampled, although unrecorded immune exposures were likely present. The donor tested CMV seronegative, placing the donor among the 300 to 450 seronegative members of the cohort. Each donor provided a peripheral blood sample, and peripheral blood mononuclear cells were used for TCR beta sequencing. Genomic DNA was extracted from the blood cell samples with the Qiagen DNeasy Blood Extraction Kit. CDR1 and CDR2 (GTSNPN, SVGIG) derive from the germline V gene (reference sequence). There are 15 amino acids in the CDR3, from cysteine to phenylalanine inclusive. Only the CDR3 portion is preserved as DNA: 45 bases, with reading frame beginning at the first base. Trimming removed 5 bases from V and 3 bases from J, leaving 19 bases between the germline ends. Library preparation was by the immunoSEQ multiplex PCR assay. For the multiplex PCR, a mixture combining 60 forward primers for TCR Vbeta segments and 13 reverse primers for TCR Jbeta segments was used. Amplification of the CDR3 region of rearranged TCR beta genes was performed with a multiplex PCR assay on genomic DNA. The Illumina HiSeq System was used to sequence the amplified TCR beta libraries as 87-base-pair reads. Turning to the authors' computational methods: A later analysis counted about 80 million unique TCR beta chains across the roughly 700 repertoires, and some 11 million of these chains were shared by at least two donors. Raw reads were error-corrected and collapsed into unique sequences with a nearest-neighbor algorithm that merged closely related sequences to remove PCR and sequencing errors. Alignment of CDR3 sequences to IMGT reference sequences was used to assign V, D and J gene segments. For a sequence to be retained, at least a six-nucleotide match to both a V gene segment and a J gene segment was required. Rearrangements were classified as productive when the CDR3 lacked stop codons and remained in frame with V and J, and all other rearrangements were classified as non-productive. Following IMGT convention, CDR3 was defined as the stretch from the second conserved V-encoded cysteine up to the conserved J-encoded phenylalanine. In an earlier analysis of around 570 of the donors, sequences lacking an unambiguous match to a single V gene segment were excluded. An earlier analysis of almost 600 of the donors classified V segments as functional when productive rearrangements were above 56.7% and as segregating when the standard deviation between donors was above 5%. A statistical classification framework was built to diagnose cytomegalovirus status from the catalog of TCR beta chain sequences. In a later analysis, TCR nucleotide sequences were compared against IMGT/GENE-DB human TR gene sequences so that V and J genes could be assigned. Using the TCRdist pipeline, a later analysis assigned CDR3 sequences along with most-parsimonious VDJ recombination scenarios. In a later analysis, each TCR beta chain was defined by its CDR3 amino acid sequence together with its V-gene family, and reads lacking a unique V-gene family were excluded. As a way to deal with suspected cross-contamination and a sequencing artifact, a later analysis dropped roughly 620 nucleotide sequences that were highly shared and had low generation probability. In a later analysis, a clonal expansion index was calculated for each public chain from normalized within-repertoire ranks of inferred template counts. A later analysis computed generation probabilities with a VDJ recombination model fitted to out-of-frame rearrangements, and checked the results against IGoR. In a later analysis, TCR-TCR, TCR-HLA and TCR-CMV co-occurrence was scored with hypergeometric tests, and a repertoire-size bias correction was applied to TCR pairs. In a later analysis, false discovery rates were estimated by permuting HLA or CMV assignments 20 times. In a later analysis, co-occurring TCRs were grouped with DBSCAN, and TCRdist sequence similarity was added when clustering was performed within HLA-allele-positive subsets. Repertoires with fewer than 30,000 or more than 120,000 public chains, plus five repertoires with anomalous nucleotide sharing, were excluded from co-occurrence clustering. The immuneACCESS repertoire file appears here via TCRdb, limited to in-frame rearrangements. These files lack a portion of the clones; in checked studies, under half of the deficit traces to unresolved V genes, and the cause of the others is not known. V and J calls and clone size are as listed in that table; D and trimming were resolved from the DNA. The sample table contains around 190,000 clones; only one count was recorded for about nine tenths of them. The ten largest clones represent under 1.2% of the sample.

Comments on this clone: Its antigen specificity is not known. Per-base qualities were not stored, and no clone one base away is much larger.

The chain was built from TRBV30 and TRBJ2-5; possibly the D gene is TRBD2, per 7 matching bases. The sample was PBMCs. The sequence came from a boy younger than 10 in good health and CMV-seronegative. The DNA reads as follows: TGTGCCTGGCGGGGGGCCAGGCCCTTCGAAGAGACCCAGTACTTC. Translated, it gives CAWRGARPFEETQYF. This CDR3, with the reference TRBV30 and TRBJ2-5 proteins standing in past its ends, gives the full variable domain SQTIHQWPATLVQPVGSPLSLECTVEGTSNPNLYWYRQAAGRGLQLLFYSVGIGQISSEVPQNLSASRPQDRQFILSSKKLLLSDSGFYLCAWRGARPFEETQYFGPGTRLLVL.